The 21 T cell receptor beta chains given below trace back to one sample, sequenced in a study of blood T cell repertoires in COVID-19. Data came from immunoSEQ multiplex PCR; TCRdb stores just in-frame clones and leaves some out. The table has approximately 260,000 clones, around 88% seen once. The specimen was PBMCs or T cells enriched from blood (not recorded which). The receptors were sampled from a woman aged 40-49 years with acute COVID-19.

The rearrangement uses TRBV5-1 and TRBJ2-1, with TRBD2 matching over 7 bases. Losses at the gene ends were 0 bases for V and 10 bases for J; bases not matched to a gene: 13. Germline CDR1 is SGHRS and CDR2 is YFSETQ. This CDR3 has 16 amino acids. In DNA, the CDR3 is TGCGCCAGCAGCTTGGCACGACTAGCCCATTCGTGGGAGCAGTTCTTC. It codes for CASSLARLAHSWEQFF. Combining the CDR3 with reference TRBV5-1 and TRBJ2-1 gives the whole variable domain KAGVTQTPRYLIKTRGQQVTLSCSPISGHRSVSWYQQTPGQGLQFLFEYFSETQRNKGNFPGRFSGRQFSNSRSEMNVSTLELGDSALYLCASSLARLAHSWEQFFGPGTRLTVL.

This clone appeared a single time. V is TRBV6-5 and J is TRBJ1-4; 7 nucleotides line up with TRBD1. Germline-derived CDR1 and CDR2 are MNHEY and SVGAGI. The V segment lost 6 bases and the J segment 6 bases; nucleotides outside the gene matches: 7. CDR3 length equals 14 residues. Written as DNA, the CDR3 is TGTGCCAGCAGCCCCGACAGGGTTGATGAAAAACTGTTTTTT. It translates to CASSPDRVDEKLFF.

This clone has just a few counts. The chain is built from TRBV6-5 and TRBJ1-2; TRBD1 is a possible D gene (5 bases). This CDR3 contains 14 residues. Per germline, CDR1 MNHEY and CDR2 SVGAGI. V was shortened by 0 bases and J by 8 bases, with 13 bases between the two germline ends. The CDR3 protein is CASSYSGGEWGYTF. The CDR3 DNA sequence: TGTGCCAGCAGTTACTCTGGGGGGGAGTGGGGCTACACCTTC.

The chain is built from TRBV5-4 and TRBJ2-5; possible D gene TRBD1, 5 bases. The CDR3 has 14 residues. Trimming shortened V by 5 bases and J by 0 bases, and 11 bases separated the two germline ends. Germline CDR1 SGHNT, CDR2 YYREEE (reference sequence). DNA of the CDR3: TGTGCCAGCAGGAGAGCACAGGACCAAGAGACCCAGTACTTC. This encodes CASRRAQDQETQYF.

In this sample, this clone turned up once. The V and J genes are TRBV13 and TRBJ1-2; D ambiguous. The CDR3 is made up of 14 amino acids. The V and J ends lost 2 bases and 0 bases respectively, with 7 bases between them. CDR1 PRHDT and CDR2 FYEKMQ come from the germline V gene (reference sequence). CDR3 coding DNA: TGTGCCAGCAGCTTACGAGCAACTAACTATGGCTACACCTTC. Its protein product is CASSLRATNYGYTF.

The chain has TRBV5-6 and TRBJ1-6, with D possibly being TRBD1 (5 bases). Germline CDR1 SGHDT, CDR2 YYEEEE. CDR3 length: 15 amino acids. Trimming stripped 3 bases from V and 3 bases from J, with 10 bases between. The CDR3 DNA is TGTGCCAGCAGCTCCTGGGGCGGCTATAATTCACCCCTCCACTTT. This sequence encodes CASSSWGGYNSPLHF.

This chain connects TRBV18 to TRBJ1-1; TRBD1 matches 7 bases. The CDR3 runs to 13 residues. Germline lookup yields CDR1 KGHSH and CDR2 LQKENI. Unmatched junction bases numbered 3, after V lost 5 bases and J lost 3 bases. The CDR3 loop is CASSVQGDTEAFF. CDR3 bases: TGTGCCAGCTCAGTGCAGGGGGACACTGAAGCTTTCTTT.

The J gene is TRBJ2-7, the V gene TRBV5-5; 8 bases match TRBD1. The V and J ends lost 7 bases and 0 bases, in that order; junction bases with no gene match: 6. Germline CDR1 SGHKS, CDR2 YYEKEE (reference sequence). The CDR3 sequence is 14 residues long. Here the CDR3 reads CASLQGASSYEQYF. CDR3 nucleotide sequence: TGTGCCAGCCTCCAGGGGGCCAGCTCCTACGAGCAGTACTTC.

The chain is built from TRBV21-1 and TRBJ1-5; whether TRBD1, the table's D call, matches the DNA was not checked. TRBV21-1 is deemed a pseudogene. The CDR3 runs 17 residues. CDR3 coding DNA: TGTGCCAGCAGCAAATTTGACAGGGGGCCTGGTGGTCAGCCCCAGCATTTT. Encoded protein: CASSKFDRGPGGQPQHF.

A note on this clone: Different DNA sequences within this sample yield the same CDR3. The CDR3 DNA reads TGTGCCAGCAGCCAAGAAACAGGGAGAGCTTTCTTT. This codes for CASSQETGRAFF. The chain combines TRBV3-1 (or the pseudogene TRBV3-2) with TRBJ1-1, with a weak D call TRBD1 (6 bases). The CDR3 totals 12 residues. Trimming removed 0 bases at V and 10 bases at J, with 9 bases between. Germline V gene lookup returns CDR1 LGHDT and CDR2 YNNKEL (reference sequence).

The gene calls are TRBV11-1 and TRBJ2-2; 11 bases are a match to TRBD2. V shed 6 bases and J 3 bases; nucleotides not matched to a gene: 3. This CDR3 comprises 15 residues. Germline CDR1 SGHAT, CDR2 FQDESV (reference sequence). CDR3 coding DNA: TGTGCCAGCAGAGGACTAGCGGGTTACACCGGGGAGCTGTTTTTT. It yields the protein CASRGLAGYTGELFF.

This rearrangement joins TRBV30 to TRBJ2-1; 11 bases are shared with TRBD2. This CDR3 has 18 residues. Germline assignment: CDR1 GTSNPN and CDR2 SVGIG (reference sequence). Losses at the gene ends were 2 bases for V and 2 bases for J; bases not matched to a gene: 11. The DNA of the CDR3 is TGTGCCTGGAGTAAGGGGGTAGCGGGAGGGCCCCCCTACAATGAGCAGTTCTTC. It yields the protein CAWSKGVAGGPPYNEQFF.

CDR3 loop: CASRPGLAFETQYF. The CDR3 DNA reads as TGTGCCAGCAGGCCCGGACTGGCTTTTGAGACCCAGTACTTC. The V and J genes are TRBV2 and TRBJ2-5, with D possibly being TRBD2 (5 bases). This CDR3 is built from 14 residues. Trimming cost V 6 bases and J 5 bases, with 16 bases left between them. Per the germline V gene, CDR1 is SNHLY and CDR2 is FYNNEI.

The rearrangement joins TRBV7-2 to TRBJ2-1, with 7 nucleotides matching TRBD2. Germline CDR1 SGHTA, CDR2 FQGNSA. This CDR3 is built from 15 residues. The junction had 2 bases not matched to a gene; V was cut back by 0 bases and J by 3 bases. DNA of the CDR3: TGTGCCAGCAGCTTAGCAGCGGGACGCTACAATGAGCAGTTCTTC. As protein: CASSLAAGRYNEQFF. Using reference TRBV7-2 and TRBJ2-1 for the parts outside the CDR3, the full variable domain is GAGVSQSPSNKVTEKGKDVELRCDPISGHTALYWYRQSLGQGLEFLIYFQGNSAPDKSGLPSDRFSAERTGGSVSTLTIQRTQQEDSAVYLCASSLAAGRYNEQFFGPGTRLTVL.

The chain uses TRBV2 and TRBJ1-2, with 9 bases that match TRBD1. Germline CDR1 and CDR2: SNHLY and FYNNEI. After removal of 8 bases from V and 4 bases from J, the junction contained 11 bases not matched to a gene. The CDR3 is made up of 15 amino acids. This CDR3 reads CASQDRGLSGYGYTF. DNA of the CDR3: TGTGCCAGCCAGGACAGGGGCCTATCCGGCTATGGCTACACCTTC.

The chain uses TRBV20-1 and TRBJ2-1, with a tentative D call TRBD2 (6 bases). The CDR3 contains 14 residues. The germline V gene has CDR1 DFQATT and CDR2 SNEGSKA (reference sequence). With 3 bases removed from V and 3 bases from J, the gap between germline ends came to 12 bases. The CDR3 spells CSASEQRVYNEQFF. The CDR3, as DNA: TGCAGTGCTAGTGAGCAGCGGGTCTACAATGAGCAGTTCTTC.

The chain combines TRBV3-1 (or the pseudogene TRBV3-2) with TRBJ1-2; D unresolved. V was cut by 1 base and J by 2 bases, with 8 bases left in between. Germline lookup yields CDR1 LGHDT and CDR2 YNNKEL (reference sequence). The CDR3 consists of 14 residues. CDR3 DNA: TGTGCCAGCAGCCAAGGTGTACTGAACTATGGCTACACCTTC. Amino acids: CASSQGVLNYGYTF.

There are a few counts of this clone. This chain joins TRBV10-3 and TRBJ1-2; 7 bases match TRBD1. Germline CDR1 reads ENHRY; CDR2 reads SYGVKD. The CDR3 is 14 amino acids. V lost 6 bases to trimming and J lost 9 bases; unmatched junction nucleotides: 13. CDR3 sequence: CAISPDRDTFSYTF. The CDR3 DNA reads TGTGCCATCAGCCCTGACAGGGACACCTTTAGCTACACCTTC.

The chain employs TRBV27 and TRBJ1-6; D is uncertain. The ends were cut back, 6 bases at V and 9 bases at J, with 15 bases in the middle. Germline V gives CDR1 MNHEY, CDR2 SMNVEV (reference sequence). This CDR3 contains 14 residues. This CDR3 reads CASSPGHPTSPLHF. The CDR3 nucleotides are TGTGCCAGCAGCCCGGGTCATCCAACTTCACCCCTCCACTTT.

This clone was observed a single time. This chain uses TRBV6-5 with TRBJ1-2; the D gene is possibly TRBD1 (5 bases). The CDR3 has 15 residues. CDR1 MNHEY and CDR2 SVGAGI come from the germline V gene. V lost 0 bases, J lost 8 bases, and 16 bases lay in between. CDR3 region: CASSYSTDPGYGYTF. The CDR3 coding sequence is TGTGCCAGCAGTTACTCGACAGACCCCGGGTACGGCTACACCTTC.

This clone was detected only once. The rearrangement uses TRBV24-1 and TRBJ2-5; a possible D gene is TRBD1 (5 bases). The CDR3 is 17 residues long. CDR1 and CDR2 from the germline V gene are KGHDR and SFDVKD. The V end lost 2 bases, the J end lost 4 bases, and 19 bases lay between the germline ends. CDR3 sequence reads: CATSDSRGTGPSETQYF. The CDR3 DNA is TGTGCCACCAGTGATTCAAGGGGAACAGGTCCATCAGAGACCCAGTACTTC.